Below are 26 T cell receptor beta chains sequenced from a single sample in a study of OX40 agonist ivuxolimab in advanced cancers. TCRdb keeps only in-frame clones here, not all; method: immunoSEQ multiplex PCR. The sample contains about 94,000 clones, around 87% of which appear only once. This material consisted of CD4+ or CD8+ T cells sorted from blood, taken in a trial of the OX40 agonist ivuxolimab. The receptors come from an adult with an advanced solid tumor such as melanoma, head and neck, liver or kidney cancer.

This clone appeared a single time. V and J are TRBV18 and TRBJ1-1; D uncertain. Deletions cut 1 base from V and 6 bases from J, with 6 bases between. The CDR3 contains 12 residues. Germline V gene data show CDR1 as KGHSH and CDR2 as LQKENI. CDR3 loop: CASSPLMAEAFF. The CDR3 region has the DNA TGTGCCAGCTCACCACTCATGGCTGAAGCTTTCTTT.

This clone was seen once. In nucleotides, the CDR3 is TGTGCCAGCAGCTATGGTAAGATGAACACTGAAGCTTTCTTT. Encoded protein: CASSYGKMNTEAFF. The chain recombines TRBV5-6 with TRBJ1-1; D is unclear. The germline gives CDR1 SGHDT, CDR2 YYEEEE. V lost 3 bases and J 0 bases, leaving 9 bases between the germline ends. The CDR3 consists of 14 residues.

This clone has only a few counts. The chain uses TRBV2 and TRBJ2-7, with 8 bases lining up with TRBD2. Germline V gene sequence: CDR1 SNHLY, CDR2 FYNNEI. The V segment lost 2 bases and the J segment 5 bases; nucleotides outside the gene matches: 5. There are 14 residues in the CDR3. This CDR3 reads CASSETGGLDEQYF. DNA for the CDR3: TGTGCCAGCAGTGAAACGGGGGGGCTGGACGAGCAGTACTTC.

The chain employs TRBV5-1 and TRBJ2-5, with D possibly being TRBD1 (5 bases). Germline CDR1 SGHRS, CDR2 YFSETQ. V gave up 6 bases and J gave up 1 base, with 16 bases separating them. This CDR3 spans 15 amino acids. The CDR3 nucleotides are TGCGCCAGCACCAATCAGGCAGGGCCCCAAGAGACCCAGTACTTC. Amino acid sequence: CASTNQAGPQETQYF.

The chain joins TRBV12-5 to TRBJ2-3, with TRBD2 matching over 8 bases. With V trimmed by 5 bases and J by 6 bases, 7 bases remained unmatched. The germline CDR1 and CDR2 sequences are LGHNT and FRNRAP. CDR3 size: 14 residues. In DNA, the CDR3 is TGTGCTAGTGGTCCGTGGCGGGGGGCGGATACGCAGTATTTT. Encoded protein: CASGPWRGADTQYF.

This chain uses TRBV5-1 with TRBJ1-2; the match to TRBD1 covers 8 bases. CDR1 and CDR2 from the germline V gene are SGHRS and YFSETQ. V shed 3 bases and J 4 bases; nucleotides not matched to a gene: 11. This CDR3 contains 16 residues. The CDR3 spells CASSSGQGALLYGYTF. The CDR3 nucleotides are TGCGCCAGCAGCTCCGGACAGGGTGCTCTCCTCTATGGCTACACCTTC.

The chain is built from TRBV11-2 and TRBJ2-7; 10 bases are a match to TRBD1. This CDR3 contains 15 residues. In germline, CDR1 is SGHAT, CDR2 FQNNGV. V shed 2 bases and J 5 bases; nucleotides not matched to a gene: 6. The CDR3 DNA sequence: TGTGCCAGCAGCTTATGGGGACAGGGGAGGAACGAGCAGTACTTC. Its translation: CASSLWGQGRNEQYF.

V gene TRBV5-1 combines with J gene TRBJ1-1; no reliable D call. This CDR3 has 12 amino acids. With 4 bases removed from V and 6 bases from J, the gap between germline ends came to 10 bases. CDR1 and CDR2 (germline): SGHRS, YFSETQ. The CDR3 nucleotides are TGCGCCAGCAGCCCCCAAGGGTCTGAAGCTTTCTTT. Translated, it gives CASSPQGSEAFF.

The J gene is TRBJ1-3, the V gene TRBV27; D call uncertain. Germline values: CDR1 MNHEY, CDR2 SMNVEV (reference sequence). The CDR3 has 14 residues. Trimming pared 6 bases from V and 3 bases from J, leaving 12 bases between. The CDR3 sequence: CASRRTDRGNTIYF. The DNA for the CDR3 is TGTGCCAGCAGACGGACTGACCGTGGAAACACCATATATTTT.

V and J are TRBV4-3 and TRBJ1-5, with 7 positions matching TRBD1. The V segment lost 5 bases and the J segment 0 bases; nucleotides outside the gene matches: 13. CDR3 length equals 18 residues. Germline V lookup: CDR1 LGHNA, CDR2 YSLEER. The CDR3 here is CASSLSPRTGPSNQPQHF. The CDR3 region has the DNA TGCGCCAGCAGCTTGTCCCCCCGGACAGGACCTAGCAATCAGCCCCAGCATTTT.

The chain is built from TRBV30 and TRBJ2-2; 9 bases map to TRBD1. The CDR3 is made up of 15 amino acids. Germline trimming cut 8 bases from V and 4 bases from J; bases unmatched to any gene: 11. Germline CDR1 GTSNPN, CDR2 SVGIG (reference sequence). CDR3 coding DNA: TGTGCCCTGAACCCCGGGACAGGGACCACCGGGGAGCTGTTTTTT. Protein: CALNPGTGTTGELFF.

This chain joins TRBV5-1 and TRBJ2-2; D not certain. Germline CDR1 SGHRS, CDR2 YFSETQ. Trimming pared 0 bases from V and 5 bases from J, leaving 5 bases between. The CDR3 is made up of 13 amino acids. CDR3 nucleotides: TGCGCCAGCAGCTTGGGAGAAACCGGGGAGCTGTTTTTT. This sequence encodes CASSLGETGELFF. The full variable domain, rest sourced from reference TRBV5-1 and TRBJ2-2, is KAGVTQTPRYLIKTRGQQVTLSCSPISGHRSVSWYQQTPGQGLQFLFEYFSETQRNKGNFPGRFSGRQFSNSRSEMNVSTLELGDSALYLCASSLGETGELFFGEGSRLTVL.

The chain has TRBV29-1 and TRBJ1-3; D is ambiguous. Germline CDR1 is SQVTM and CDR2 is ANQGSEA. The CDR3 sequence is 11 residues long. Trimming left V 7 bases short and J 2 bases short, with 6 bases between. CDR3 bases: TGCAGCGGTAGGACTGGAAACACCATATATTTT. This gives the protein CSGRTGNTIYF. The entire variable domain, with the rest obtained from reference TRBV29-1 and TRBJ1-3, is as follows: SAVISQKPSRDICQRGTSLTIQCQVDSQVTMMFWYRQQPGQSLTLIATANQGSEATYESGFVIDKFPISRPNLTFSTLTVSNMSPEDSSIYLCSGRTGNTIYFGEGSWLTVV.

This clone appeared a single time. The chain couples TRBV7-8 to TRBJ2-3; 9 bases fit TRBD1. There are 17 residues in the CDR3. CDR1 and CDR2 from the germline V gene are SGHVS and FQNEAQ. Trimming took 0 bases from V and 4 from J; bases not matched to a gene: 8. The CDR3 region has the DNA TGTGCCAGCAGCTTAGCGAATACGGGACAGGGCGCAGATACGCAGTATTTT. It translates to CASSLANTGQGADTQYF.

The chain has TRBV5-1 and TRBJ2-1; D possibly uses TRBD1 or TRBD2 (7 bases each). Germline CDR1 reads SGHRS; CDR2 reads YFSETQ. V gave up 0 bases and J gave up 4 bases, with 11 bases separating them. The CDR3 has 15 residues. CDR3 nucleotide sequence: TGCGCCAGCAGCTTGGCCAGGGGGGGATACAATGAGCAGTTCTTC. It specifies CASSLARGGYNEQFF. The variable domain in full, with the rest retrieved from reference TRBV5-1 and TRBJ2-1, is KAGVTQTPRYLIKTRGQQVTLSCSPISGHRSVSWYQQTPGQGLQFLFEYFSETQRNKGNFPGRFSGRQFSNSRSEMNVSTLELGDSALYLCASSLARGGYNEQFFGPGTRLTVL.

The chain employs TRBV5-5 and TRBJ2-4; D perhaps matches TRBD2 (5 bases). Germline CDR1 reads SGHKS; CDR2 reads YYEKEE (reference sequence). V dropped 4 bases and J dropped 5 bases, with 16 bases sitting between them. CDR3 length equals 15 residues. CDR3 nucleotides: TGTGCCAGCAGCACCGTGCCGCGGGTGGAAAACATTCAGTACTTC. It is translated as CASSTVPRVENIQYF. Together with reference TRBV5-5 and TRBJ2-4, the CDR3 gives the full variable domain: DAGVTQSPTHLIKTRGQQVTLRCSPISGHKSVSWYQQVLGQGPQFIFQYYEKEERGRGNFPDRFSARQFPNYSSELNVNALLLGDSALYLCASSTVPRVENIQYFGAGTRLSVL.

This chain joins TRBV5-1 and TRBJ2-2, with 8 bases that match TRBD1. V dropped 7 bases and J dropped 7; count of bases not matched to a gene: 15. The CDR3 contains 16 residues. From germline, CDR1 is SGHRS and CDR2 YFSETQ. The CDR3 reads CASPTGDRHRGGELFF. Here the CDR3 DNA reads TGCGCCAGCCCTACGGGGGACAGGCATAGGGGCGGGGAGCTGTTTTTT.

The chain is built from TRBV1 and TRBJ1-6; TRBD1 is taken as the D call from the table, unchecked against the DNA. TRBV1 is a pseudogene locus. The CDR3 is 16 amino acids. CDR3: CTSSLRDRGNNSPLHF. The DNA for the CDR3 is TGCACCAGCAGCCTGAGGGACAGGGGAAATAATTCACCCCTCCACTTT.

The V gene is TRBV19, the J gene TRBJ1-3, with 9 bases fitting TRBD1. Per germline, CDR1 LNHDA and CDR2 SQIVND (reference sequence). V gave up 8 bases and J gave up 4 bases; unmatched junction bases: 9. The length of the CDR3 is 15 residues. The CDR3 sequence: CASLPGTGNGNTIYF. In nucleotides, the CDR3 is TGTGCCAGTCTTCCCGGGACAGGGAACGGAAACACCATATATTTT.

V and J are TRBV28 and TRBJ1-6; D is ambiguous. There are 22 residues in the CDR3. Between the trimmed V and J ends, which lost 0 bases and 2 bases, there was a span of 26 bases. The germline V gene encodes CDR1 MDHEN and CDR2 SYDVKM. The chain's CDR3 is CASSLWGSIGVGPNPYNSPLHF. DNA of the CDR3: TGTGCCAGCAGTTTATGGGGCAGCATTGGGGTAGGTCCGAATCCCTATAATTCACCCCTCCACTTT.

The chain uses TRBV5-4 and TRBJ2-3, with 10 nucleotides matching TRBD2. After removal of 4 bases from V and 3 bases from J, the junction contained 8 bases not matched to a gene. The CDR3 has 16 amino acids. Germline loops: CDR1 SGHNT, CDR2 YYREEE (reference sequence). The CDR3 DNA is TGTGCCAGCAGCCCTTCTAGCGGGGGACAAACAGATACGCAGTATTTT. Translated, it gives CASSPSSGGQTDTQYF.

The count of this clone is one. The J gene is TRBJ2-1, the V gene TRBV7-8; unclear D gene. The V end was cut by 1 base, the J end by 9 bases, with 16 bases between. There are 15 residues in the CDR3. Germline CDR1 is SGHVS and CDR2 is FQNEAQ. The CDR3 sequence: CASSLGHSGQVEQFF. In nucleotides, the CDR3 is TGTGCCAGCAGCTTAGGGCACTCTGGGCAGGTTGAGCAGTTCTTC.

V usage is TRBV6-6 and J usage is TRBJ2-5; 10 nucleotides agree with TRBD2. Germline trimming cut 4 bases from V and 7 bases from J; bases unmatched to any gene: 6. Germline-derived CDR1 and CDR2 are MNHNY and SVGAGI (reference sequence). The CDR3 is 14 residues long. CDR3 in DNA: TGTGCCAGCAGTTTAGGACTAGCGGTGGCGACCCAGTACTTC. Its protein product is CASSLGLAVATQYF.

This chain connects TRBV5-1 to TRBJ1-3; TRBD1 might be the D (5 bases). Deletions cut 2 bases from V and 0 bases from J, with 9 bases between. CDR1 is SGHRS and CDR2 is YFSETQ in the germline V gene. There are 15 residues in the CDR3. The CDR3 nucleotides read TGCGCCAGCAGCTTATTTGGGGGCTCTGGAAACACCATATATTTT. Its protein is CASSLFGGSGNTIYF. The full variable domain, completed using reference TRBV5-1 and TRBJ1-3, is KAGVTQTPRYLIKTRGQQVTLSCSPISGHRSVSWYQQTPGQGLQFLFEYFSETQRNKGNFPGRFSGRQFSNSRSEMNVSTLELGDSALYLCASSLFGGSGNTIYFGEGSWLTVV.

For the CDR3, the DNA is TGTGCCAGCAGCTTTCTCACAAGCCTTAATGAAAAACTGTTTTTT. Encoded protein: CASSFLTSLNEKLFF. The J gene is TRBJ1-4, the V gene TRBV11-2; no clear D. Germline V gene sequence: CDR1 SGHAT, CDR2 FQNNGV. The CDR3 is 15 residues long. V lost 3 bases and J lost 4, with 12 bases in between.

CDR3 coding DNA: TGCGCCAGCGCCGGGCAGGATTATAATTCACCCCTCCACTTT. Translation: CASAGQDYNSPLHF. The chain recombines TRBV5-1 with TRBJ1-6, with D uncertain. The CDR3 length is 14 residues. The germline V and J ends were trimmed by 7 bases and 4 bases, with 12 bases remaining between them. The germline V gene encodes CDR1 SGHRS and CDR2 YFSETQ.